Sequencing of this TCR beta chain was carried out in a study of beta chain features in type 1 diabetes. The authors reverse transcribed all of the isolated RNA, so sequencing captured expressed TCRB transcripts. Clones were read by immunoSEQ multiplex PCR, and TCRdb kept only the in-frame ones, dropping some. The repertoire holds 300,000 to 350,000 clones, with approximately 13% as singletons. Between the trimmed V and J ends, which lost 3 bases and 8 bases, there was a span of 12 bases. Per germline, CDR1 SQVTM and CDR2 ANQGSEA. This CDR3 spans 12 amino acids. This clone was counted a few times. The target antigen is unknown. Study outcomes and limitations: Moderate but significant shortening of TCRB CDR3s was recorded in all four CD4+ subsets from Type 1 diabetes patients.

Purity above 98% was achieved in all sorted populations. The receptor was derived from a woman aged 18-29 years with type 1 diabetes. Sequencing input: naive CD4+ T cells from blood. The chain is built from TRBV29-1 and TRBJ2-3; perhaps TRBD1 as D (5 bases). CDR3 sequence (DNA): TGCAGCGTTGATCCTCTCAGGGTTACGCAGTATTTT. It codes for CSVDPLRVTQYF.